These T cell receptor beta chains were read from a single sample in a study of T cell responses to AZD1222 COVID-19 vaccine. Assay: immunoSEQ multiplex PCR; the TCRdb copy retains only in-frame clones and omits some. The data show about 120,000 clones, 85% to 90% seen once. The input for sequencing was peripheral blood, taken on day 0 of AZD1222 vaccination. The receptors here all came from an adult in good health. CDR3s include the opening cysteine and the closing phenylalanine or tryptophan. A D gene is named only where the DNA matches it firmly. Only part of the rows carry a size: once, few, many, or a class if the clone is expanded.

TRBV7-3	TRBD2	TRBJ2-1	.	CASSSRGGRNEQFF	TGTGCCAGCAGCTCCCGGGGGGGGCGGAATGAGCAGTTCTTC
TRBV4-1	.	TRBJ1-5	.	CASSPTLQGGNQPQHF	TGCGCCAGCAGCCCAACTCTCCAGGGTGGCAATCAGCCCCAGCATTTT
TRBV30	.	TRBJ1-2	.	CAWSRGIGGYTF	TGTGCCTGGAGCCGCGGGATTGGGGGCTACACCTTC
TRBV7-9	TRBD2	TRBJ2-2	.	CASSLPGTSGRTGELFF	TGTGCCAGCAGCTTACCCGGGACTAGCGGGCGAACCGGGGAGCTGTTTTTT
TRBV10-3	TRBD1	TRBJ1-2	.	CAIKGQGADGYTF	TGTGCCATCAAGGGACAGGGGGCGGATGGCTACACCTTC
TRBV28	TRBD2	TRBJ2-1	.	CASVGAGGPRDEQFF	TGTGCCAGCGTTGGAGCGGGAGGCCCGCGGGATGAGCAGTTCTTC
TRBV7-5	.	TRBJ1-5	.	CVRSSPGTGRTGGPQHF	TGTGTCAGAAGCTCGCCCGGGACAGGTAGGACCGGCGGGCCCCAGCATTTT
TRBV2	.	TRBJ1-4	.	CASTKRWLHNEKLFF	TGTGCCAGCACCAAGAGGTGGCTTCATAATGAAAAACTGTTTTTT
TRBV7-2	.	TRBJ1-5	.	CASSPSLAQGLLEPQHF	TGTGCCAGCAGCCCCTCCCTAGCCCAGGGTCTATTGGAGCCCCAGCATTTT
TRBV30	.	TRBJ2-2	.	CAWTAVGGTGELFF	TGTGCCTGGACCGCTGTGGGGGGCACCGGGGAGCTGTTTTTT
TRBV6-5	.	TRBJ1-4	once	CASSYSAANNEKLFF	TGTGCCAGCAGTTACTCGGCAGCTAATAATGAAAAACTGTTTTTT
TRBV5-4	TRBD2	TRBJ2-2	.	CASSPTSGGPNTGELFF	TGTGCCAGCAGCCCGACTAGCGGGGGGCCGAACACCGGGGAGCTGTTTTTT
TRBV29-1	TRBD1	TRBJ2-7	.	CSARQGSYEQYF	TGCAGCGCCCGACAGGGCTCCTACGAGCAGTACTTC
TRBV10-3	.	TRBJ1-1	.	CAISEPGANTEAFF	TGTGCCATCAGTGAGCCGGGTGCCAACACTGAAGCTTTCTTT
TRBV24-1	TRBD2	TRBJ2-1	.	CATSERGLAVYNEQFF	TGTGCCACCAGTGAAAGGGGACTAGCAGTTTACAATGAGCAGTTCTTC
TRBV2	.	TRBJ2-7	few	CASSEASYEQYF	TGTGCCAGCAGTGAGGCCTCCTACGAGCAGTACTTC
TRBV29-1	.	TRBJ2-7	.	CSVSSGPYEQYF	TGCAGCGTTTCGAGCGGCCCCTACGAGCAGTACTTC
TRBV4-2	TRBD1	TRBJ1-5	.	CASSQGGPGGNSNQPQHF	TGTGCCAGCAGCCAAGGAGGCCCAGGGGGGAATAGCAATCAGCCCCAGCATTTT
TRBV6-5	.	TRBJ2-7	few	CASSSRGYEQYF	TGTGCCAGCAGTAGCCGGGGCTACGAGCAGTACTTC
TRBV3-1/TRBV3-2	TRBD1	TRBJ2-5	.	CASSQTGIETQYF	TGTGCCAGCAGCCAGACAGGGATTGAGACCCAGTACTTC
TRBV6-5	.	TRBJ1-5	.	CASREDLNSNQPQHF	TGTGCCAGCAGGGAGGACCTAAATAGCAATCAGCCCCAGCATTTT
TRBV3-1/TRBV3-2	.	TRBJ1-2	.	CASSEGERSYTF	TGTGCCAGCAGCGAGGGGGAGCGGAGCTACACCTTC
TRBV5-8	.	TRBJ1-2	.	CASSPSATSGSNYGYTF	TGTGCCAGCAGCCCCAGTGCCACATCCGGAAGCAACTATGGCTACACCTTC
TRBV4-1	.	TRBJ2-7	.	CASSQVTRQELSYEQYF	TGCGCCAGCAGCCAAGTTACTCGACAGGAACTCTCCTACGAGCAGTACTTC
TRBV10-3	.	TRBJ2-5	.	CAISESRTPLFGTQYF	TGTGCCATCAGTGAGTCGAGGACTCCCCTCTTTGGGACCCAGTACTTC
TRBV5-6	TRBD2	TRBJ2-7	.	CASSPPLAGGISYEQYF	TGTGCCAGCAGCCCTCCACTAGCGGGAGGGATCTCCTACGAGCAGTACTTC
TRBV5-1	TRBD1	TRBJ2-3	.	CASSYIGTGGADTQYF	TGCGCCAGCAGCTATATTGGGACAGGGGGGGCAGATACGCAGTATTTT
TRBV5-1	TRBD2	TRBJ2-3	.	CASSFFGSGASTDTQYF	TGCGCCAGCAGCTTCTTTGGAAGCGGGGCTAGCACAGATACGCAGTATTTT
TRBV21-1	.	TRBJ2-7	.	CASSKGANSPYEQYF	TGTGCCAGCAGCAAAGGGGCAAACAGCCCCTACGAGCAGTACTTC
TRBV29-1	TRBD1	TRBJ2-1	once	CSVDGEGEQGFFPPVYNEQFF	TGCAGCGTTGACGGAGAAGGCGAACAGGGGTTTTTTCCACCCGTCTACAATGAGCAGTTCTTC
TRBV3-1/TRBV3-2	TRBD2	TRBJ2-5	.	CASSQGRLAGVRETQYF	TGTGCCAGCAGCCAAGGGCGACTAGCGGGAGTTCGAGAGACCCAGTACTTC
TRBV21-1	.	TRBJ2-7	once	CASSNLRPASYEQYF	TGTGCCAGCAGCAATCTTAGACCCGCCTCCTACGAGCAGTACTTC
TRBV5-6	.	TRBJ2-5	.	CASSLGGTQYF	TGTGCCAGCAGCTTGGGGGGGACCCAGTACTTC
TRBV24-1	.	TRBJ2-2	.	CATSRVGTGELFF	TGTGCCACCAGCCGGGTGGGCACCGGGGAGCTGTTTTTT
TRBV12-3/TRBV12-4	.	TRBJ2-7	.	CASSANRVEEQYF	TGTGCCAGCAGTGCGAACAGGGTTGAAGAGCAGTACTTC
TRBV27	.	TRBJ1-2	.	CASSFTGSYGYTF	TGTGCCAGCAGTTTCACAGGCTCCTATGGCTACACCTTC
TRBV18	TRBD1	TRBJ1-2	.	CASSPGVDRALGGYTF	TGTGCCAGCTCACCGGGGGTCGACAGGGCCCTTGGGGGCTACACCTTC
TRBV29-1	.	TRBJ1-1	.	CSVEERGTGAFF	TGCAGCGTTGAAGAAAGGGGGACTGGGGCTTTCTTT
TRBV28	.	TRBJ1-6	.	CASSLEHSPLHF	TGTGCCAGCAGTCTTGAGCATTCACCCCTCCACTTT
TRBV5-6	.	TRBJ2-1	.	CASSLLGRVYNEQFF	TGTGCCAGCAGCTTGTTGGGTCGTGTTTACAATGAGCAGTTCTTC
TRBV6-5	.	TRBJ1-6	.	CASSYSSWINSPLHF	TGTGCCAGCAGTTACTCGTCATGGATAAATTCACCCCTCCACTTT
TRBV29-1	.	TRBJ2-3	.	CSGRYGTPQYF	TGCAGCGGTCGATACGGGACTCCCCAGTATTTT